This entry concerns a single TCR beta chain. Its antigen is not known. The sample is drawn from a study of graft-versus-host responses after intestinal transplantation. Germline V CDR1 and CDR2: MNHEY, SMNVEV (reference sequence). This CDR3 has 15 residues. V lost 5 bases, J lost 2 bases, and 5 bases stayed unmatched. Using immunoSEQ multiplex PCR, the repertoire was profiled, and TCRdb retains in-frame clones only, with some absent. This table has about 86,000 clones, 80% to 85% appearing once. Sequencing was performed on unstimulated CD8+ T cells sorted from spleen or lymph node cells, taken before intestinal transplant. The TCR originated in a human donor who received an intestinal transplant. V is TRBV27 and J is TRBJ2-3; 9 bases map to TRBD2. The DNA for the CDR3 is TGTGCCAGCAGTATAATAGCGGGAGCCACAGATACGCAGTATTTT. Translation gives CASSIIAGATDTQYF.